The subject of this entry is one TCR beta chain. The sample originates from a study of CD8 T cells in Susac syndrome. Study information: Intravenous immunoglobulin alone or corticosteroids were being given to patients with Susac syndrome at blood draw, unless they were therapy-naive.

Trimming took off 1 base at V and 3 bases at J, with 12 bases between the two ends. CDR1 is SQVTM, CDR2 ANQGSEA, per germline. The CDR3 length is 14 residues. In blood CD8+ and CD4+ T cells, TCR beta underwent sequencing. When the RNA was reverse transcribed, random hexamers were used with an input of about 0.5 to 1 ug. Amplification of TCR beta CDR3 used immunoSEQ multiplex PCR across 54 Vbeta and 13 Jbeta. TCRdb used MiXCR to reprocess the immunoSEQ multiplex PCR reads, holding one entry per CDR3 protein. The sample consists of about 240,000 distinct CDR3 sequences, 90% to 97% of them appearing once.

The TCR comes from a human donor with Susac syndrome. The specimen sequenced was CD4+ T cells from PBMCs. This chain connects TRBV29-1 to TRBJ1-1; a weak D match, TRBD1 (5 bases). The CDR3 sequence is CSVEGWGRDTEAFF. CDR3 coding DNA: TGCAGCGTTGAAGGCTGGGGCAGGGACACTGAAGCTTTCTTT.